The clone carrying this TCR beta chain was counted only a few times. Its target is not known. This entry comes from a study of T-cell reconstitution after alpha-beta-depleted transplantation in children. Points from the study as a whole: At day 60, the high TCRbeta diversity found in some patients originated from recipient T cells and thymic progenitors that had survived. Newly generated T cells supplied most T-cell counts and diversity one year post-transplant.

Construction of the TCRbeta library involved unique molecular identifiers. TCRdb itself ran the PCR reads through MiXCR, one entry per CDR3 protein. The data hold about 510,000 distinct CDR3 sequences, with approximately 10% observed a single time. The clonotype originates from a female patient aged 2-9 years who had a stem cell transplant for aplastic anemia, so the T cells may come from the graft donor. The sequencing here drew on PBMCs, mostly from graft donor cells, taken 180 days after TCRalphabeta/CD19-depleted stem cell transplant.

The CDR3 bases are TGCGCCAGCAGCCCCTCTAGCGGGAGTATGGGCGAGCAGTACTTC. Protein product: CASSPSSGSMGEQYF. V gene TRBV5-1 combines with J gene TRBJ2-7; 10 bases align to TRBD2. The CDR3 loop spans 15 amino acids. Germline V gene lookup returns CDR1 SGHRS and CDR2 YFSETQ. J lost 6 bases, V lost 4 bases, and 10 bases had no gene match.